This entry describes one TCR beta chain. Its antigen is as yet unknown. This entry is derived from a study of tumor-infiltrating lymphocytes in primary liver carcinoma. Across the study: Roughly 3.65 to 7.13 million productive TCRbeta reads were obtained per sample, with similar numbers across tissue types. Overall study findings and caveats: Significantly larger top-250-clone fractions were found in tumors than in blood (p = 0.039).

The authors made TCR beta cDNA from 450 to 600 ng total RNA with a constant-region primer. Nested multiplex PCR, run for three rounds with slightly modified ARM-PCR, yielded TCR beta libraries. The opening two PCR rounds, 10 cycles each, paired TRBV1-TRBV30 forward primers with a C-beta reverse primer. In TCRdb, the multiplex PCR reads were re-called with MiXCR into one record per CDR3 protein. The sample records 310,000 or so distinct CDR3 sequences, around 50% being singletons. In addition to blood RNA drawn from unsorted whole blood, germline DNA was extracted. It was before surgery that about 3.7 milliliters of peripheral blood were collected. This CDR3 has 13 amino acids. V gave up 0 bases and J gave up 5 bases, with 8 bases separating them. Germline V CDR1 and CDR2: SGHRS, YFSETQ.

Specimen: peripheral blood. This sequence joins TRBV5-1 and TRBJ2-5; D uncertain. The sequence came from a woman aged 25 to 39 with primary liver carcinoma and hepatitis B virus infection. CDR3 sequence: CASSLASLETQYF. The CDR3 nucleotides read TGCGCCAGCAGCTTGGCCTCCCTGGAGACCCAGTACTTC.